This is a list of T cell receptor beta chains from one sample in a study of CD8 T cells in Susac syndrome. From the immunoSEQ multiplex PCR reads, TCRdb called clonotypes with MiXCR, one entry per CDR3 protein. Here the sample spans about 110,000 distinct CDR3 sequences, approximately 93% being singletons. The sequenced sample consisted of CD8+ T cells from PBMCs. These receptors were taken from a human donor with Susac syndrome. Each CDR3 is given with its conserved first and last residue. D genes are given only for firm matches. Clone size is stated in some rows and not others, as once, few, many or a class when expanded.

17	TRBV4-3	TRBD2	once	TRBJ2-3	CASSQVLAGVGADTQYF	TGCGCCAGCAGCCAAGTCCTAGCGGGGGTCGGAGCAGATACGCAGTATTTT
11	TRBV27	-	-	TRBJ1-2	CASGSDDGYTF	TGTGCCAGCGGGTCGGACGATGGCTACACCTTC
14	TRBV2	-	-	TRBJ2-7	CASSMASASYEQYF	TGTGCCAGCAGTATGGCGTCGGCTTCCTACGAGCAGTACTTC
13	TRBV6-1	TRBD1	-	TRBJ1-2	CASSEATGYGYTF	TGTGCCAGCAGTGAAGCGACAGGGTACGGCTACACCTTC
15	TRBV6-5	TRBD2	-	TRBJ2-3	CASSELAGSSDTQYF	TGTGCCAGCAGCGAACTAGCGGGATCGTCAGATACGCAGTATTTT
13	TRBV11-2	-	-	TRBJ2-1	CASSFNRANEQFF	TGTGCCAGCAGCTTTAACAGGGCCAATGAGCAGTTCTTC
12	TRBV7-9	TRBD2	few	TRBJ2-7	CASSPSGYEQYF	TGTGCCAGCAGTCCTAGCGGCTACGAGCAGTACTTC
17	TRBV4-3	-	-	TRBJ1-1	CASSQDGSKAGSTEAFF	TGCGCCAGCAGCCAAGACGGCTCTAAAGCGGGTAGCACTGAAGCTTTCTTT
17	TRBV11-3	-	-	TRBJ2-3	CASSPGRLDYITDTQYF	TGTGCCAGCAGCCCCGGCCGACTAGACTATATCACAGATACGCAGTATTTT
16	TRBV29-1	TRBD1	-	TRBJ2-1	CSVEGVRDRIYNEQFF	TGCAGCGTTGAAGGGGTCCGGGACAGGATATACAATGAGCAGTTCTTC
18	TRBV6-2/TRBV6-3	TRBD1	-	TRBJ2-3	CASSYSLGQGANTDTQYF	TGTGCCAGCAGTTACTCGCTCGGACAGGGGGCGAACACAGATACGCAGTATTTT
12	TRBV7-9	-	-	TRBJ2-4	CASSSLAYIQYF	TGTGCCAGCAGTTCCCTGGCGTACATTCAGTACTTC
11	TRBV19	-	-	TRBJ1-1	CAIRVNTEAFF	TGTGCCATTAGAGTGAACACTGAAGCTTTCTTT
15	TRBV5-1	-	-	TRBJ2-6	CASSLADSGANVLTF	TGCGCCAGCAGCTTGGCAGACTCTGGGGCCAACGTCCTGACTTTC
15	TRBV27	-	-	TRBJ1-6	CASSLSGRSNSPLHF	TGTGCCAGCAGTTTATCCGGGCGGTCAAATTCACCCCTCCACTTT